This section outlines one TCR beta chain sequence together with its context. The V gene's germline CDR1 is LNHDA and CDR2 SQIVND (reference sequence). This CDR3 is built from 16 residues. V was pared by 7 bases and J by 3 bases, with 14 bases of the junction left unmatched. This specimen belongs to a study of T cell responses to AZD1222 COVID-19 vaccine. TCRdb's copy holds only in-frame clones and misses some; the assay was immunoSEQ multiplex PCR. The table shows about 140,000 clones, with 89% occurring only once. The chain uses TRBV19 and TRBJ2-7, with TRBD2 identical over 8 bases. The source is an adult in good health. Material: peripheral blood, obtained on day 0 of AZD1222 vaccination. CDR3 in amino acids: CASTQTKPLADYEQYF. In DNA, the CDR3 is TGTGCCAGTACTCAAACGAAACCACTAGCGGACTACGAGCAGTACTTC.